This TCR beta chain comes out of a study of cytomegalovirus exposure and HLA in healthy donors. Across the study: According to later analysis, the same platform produced the 110 or so validation and under 700 first-cohort repertoires.

Sequenced by immunoSEQ multiplex PCR; TCRdb stores in-frame clones only, minus some. The data contain 150,000 to 200,000 clones, around 84% of them singletons. On this clone itself: Its target is unknown.

Study results and limitations: Listed as cytomegalovirus-associated were approximately 160 TCR beta chains. Generally TCR sequences proved uncommon, though certain public TCRs appeared in numerous donors. The authors confirmed in vitro that three CMV-associated chains were specific for CMV antigens.

Trimming cost V 3 bases and J 1 base; bases outside gene matches: 6. CDR1 and CDR2 (germline): SGDLS, YYNGEE. There are 17 residues in the CDR3. This TCR derives from a man younger than 35 in good health and CMV-seropositive. Sequencing was done on a sample of PBMCs. This sequence joins TRBV9 and TRBJ2-2, with 10 bases matching TRBD1. The CDR3 reads CASSGDRGGMNTGELFF. CDR3 in DNA: TGTGCCAGCAGCGGGGACAGGGGAGGAATGAACACCGGGGAGCTGTTTTTT. Supplemented by reference TRBV9 and TRBJ2-2, the full variable domain reads DSGVTQTPKHLITATGQRVTLRCSPRSGDLSVYWYQQSLDQGLQFLIQYYNGEERAKGNILERFSAQQFPDLHSELNLSSLELGDSALYFCASSGDRGGMNTGELFFGEGSRLTVL.